The 20 T cell receptor beta chains in this list originate from one sample, sequenced in a study of shared clonotypes between healthy human individuals. Some clones are missing from TCRdb's copy, which holds only in-frame ones; the method was immunoSEQ multiplex PCR. The sample has more than 2,000,000 clones, approximately 92% seen once. The source material was naive CD4+ T cells sorted from blood. As for subset: CD45RA+ positively selected. These receptors came from a man between 18 and 35 years old in good health.

This clone was observed once. V is TRBV6-5 and J is TRBJ2-5, with D hard to call. The V and J ends lost 4 bases and 0 bases respectively, with 12 bases between them. CDR3 size: 15 residues. Looked up from germline, CDR1 is MNHEY and CDR2 is SVGAGI. The CDR3 protein is CASSFARVYQETQYF. The CDR3 DNA reads TGTGCCAGCAGTTTTGCTAGAGTGTACCAAGAGACCCAGTACTTC.

J is TRBJ1-1 and V is TRBV12-5; 8 nucleotides align to TRBD1. Germline CDR1 reads LGHNT; CDR2 reads FRNRAP. V shed 8 bases and J 5 bases; nucleotides not matched to a gene: 7. This CDR3 is 13 amino acids long. The CDR3 loop is CASWTGTKTEAFF. As DNA, the CDR3 is TGTGCTAGTTGGACAGGGACGAAAACTGAAGCTTTCTTT.

The rearrangement uses TRBV4-1 and TRBJ2-5; 8 bases align to TRBD2. Germline values: CDR1 MGHRA, CDR2 YSYEKL. This CDR3 comprises 14 residues. The trim removed 1 base at V and 4 bases at J, leaving 2 bases unmatched. As DNA, the CDR3 is TGCGCCAGCAGCCAAGTACTAGCGGCAGAGACCCAGTACTTC. Its translation: CASSQVLAAETQYF.

A remark on this clone: Additional DNA sequences in this sample encode the identical CDR3. The chain has TRBV6-1 and TRBJ2-6; a possible D gene is TRBD1 (6 bases). Deletions cut 6 bases from V and 0 bases from J, with 6 bases between. This CDR3 contains 14 residues. Per the germline V gene, CDR1 is MNHNS and CDR2 is SASEGT. CDR3 sequence: CASRTGSGANVLTF. CDR3 sequence (DNA): TGTGCCAGCAGGACAGGCTCTGGGGCCAACGTCCTGACTTTC.

This chain uses TRBV27 with TRBJ2-7; D is perhaps TRBD1 or TRBD2 (5 bases each). The CDR3 runs 14 residues. Deletions cut 5 bases from V and 5 bases from J, with 16 bases between. Germline CDR1 reads MNHEY; CDR2 reads SMNVEV (reference sequence). The DNA for the CDR3 is TGTGCCAGCAGTAACAGGAGATTCGGGGACGAGCAGTACTTC. Protein sequence: CASSNRRFGDEQYF.

This chain joins TRBV19 and TRBJ2-7; a possible D gene is TRBD2 (5 bases). The germline CDR1 and CDR2 sequences are LNHDA and SQIVND (reference sequence). Trimming pared 6 bases from V and 2 bases from J, leaving 11 bases between. The CDR3 has 13 amino acids. CDR3 region: CASRHTAAYEQYF. The CDR3 DNA follows: TGTGCCAGTAGACATACAGCGGCCTACGAGCAGTACTTC.

About this clone itself: Other nucleotide sequences in the sample specify the same CDR3. CDR3 DNA sequence: TGCGCCAGCAGCTTGGCCGCAGTCTCTGGAAACACCATATATTTT. Protein sequence: CASSLAAVSGNTIYF. V and J are TRBV5-1 and TRBJ1-3; D gene ambiguous. The CDR3 runs to 15 residues. Trimming pared 0 bases from V and 0 bases from J, leaving 7 bases between. Germline V lookup: CDR1 SGHRS, CDR2 YFSETQ.

This chain uses TRBV15 with TRBJ2-7; either TRBD1 or TRBD2 may supply D (5 bases each). Germline lookup yields CDR1 LNHNV and CDR2 YYDKDF (reference sequence). The CDR3 has 15 residues. With 5 bases removed from V and 3 bases from J, the gap between germline ends came to 17 bases. DNA of the CDR3: TGTGCCACCAGCCCAGGGACCACGTTACGCTACGAGCAGTACTTC. Protein: CATSPGTTLRYEQYF.

The V call is TRBV2, the J call TRBJ2-3; D is undetermined. V was pared by 6 bases and J by 2 bases, with 12 bases between. This CDR3 contains 14 residues. CDR1 is SNHLY and CDR2 is FYNNEI in the germline V gene. The CDR3 sequence: CASRRLLFTDTQYF. DNA of the CDR3: TGTGCCAGCAGGAGACTTCTTTTCACAGATACGCAGTATTTT.

The chain joins TRBV4-3 to TRBJ2-1; 7 nucleotides agree with TRBD2. Germline CDR1 LGHNA, CDR2 YSLEER. The CDR3 contains 16 residues. J gave up 7 bases and V 4 bases, and 13 bases lay outside the gene matches. In DNA form, the CDR3 reads TGCGCCAGCAGCCTTATGAGCGGGACCCTCGCGAATGAGCAGTTCTTC. This sequence encodes CASSLMSGTLANEQFF.

This clone was observed a few times. V usage is TRBV10-1 and J usage is TRBJ2-7; D possibly corresponds to TRBD1 (5 bases). V lost 5 bases to trimming and J lost 6 bases, with 14 bases between them. The CDR3 covers 13 residues. Per germline, CDR1 WNHNN and CDR2 SYGVQD (reference sequence). This CDR3 is CASSPSGGAEQYF. CDR3 bases: TGCGCCAGCAGTCCCTCTGGTGGGGCCGAGCAGTACTTC.

The CDR3 is CASSSPRGRGGLRAFF. In nucleotides, the CDR3 is TGTGCCAGCAGCTCCCCCAGGGGCAGGGGCGGGCTTAGAGCTTTCTTT. The chain combines TRBV13 with TRBJ1-1, with D possibly matching TRBD1 (6 bases). The CDR3 totals 16 residues. CDR1 and CDR2 from the germline V gene are PRHDT and FYEKMQ (reference sequence). With 4 bases removed from V and 10 bases from J, the gap between germline ends came to 25 bases.

The rearrangement joins TRBV7-2 to TRBJ1-2; D gene unclear. Per germline, CDR1 SGHTA and CDR2 FQGNSA. CDR3 length: 14 amino acids. V gave up 4 bases and J gave up 0 bases, with 9 bases separating them. In DNA, the CDR3 is TGTGCCAGCAGCTATTTGGAAGCTAACTATGGCTACACCTTC. Amino acids: CASSYLEANYGYTF.

For this clone: The sample holds other DNA sequences that translate to the same CDR3. V usage is TRBV7-4 and J usage is TRBJ1-5; no clear D gene. Germline assignment: CDR1 SGHVT and CDR2 SQSDAQ. The CDR3 is 14 residues long. The V and J ends lost 5 bases and 3 bases respectively, with 11 bases between them. The CDR3: CASSLGRNNQPQHF. The CDR3 nucleotides read TGTGCCAGCAGCCTAGGACGGAACAATCAGCCCCAGCATTTT.

This clone was observed once. The chain uses TRBV9 and TRBJ2-1, with unresolved D. V was shortened by 3 bases and J by 6 bases, with 16 bases between the two germline ends. Germline CDR1 reads SGDLS; CDR2 reads YYNGEE. This CDR3 contains 15 residues. CDR3 nucleotide sequence: TGTGCCAGCAGCGCGTGGATCACTGGCACCAATGAGCAGTTCTTC. It specifies CASSAWITGTNEQFF.

The rearrangement links TRBV4-1 to TRBJ1-4; tentative D call: TRBD1 (6 bases). The CDR3 extends over 15 amino acids. The germline V gene encodes CDR1 MGHRA and CDR2 YSYEKL. V lost 2 bases and J lost 2, with 9 bases in between. This CDR3 reads CASSQTGYTNEKLFF. Written as DNA, the CDR3 is TGCGCCAGCAGCCAAACAGGGTACACTAATGAAAAACTGTTTTTT.

V and J are TRBV6-6 and TRBJ2-7; the D is unclear. Trimming took off 2 bases at V and 0 bases at J, with 2 bases between the two ends. The CDR3 runs to 12 residues. Looked up from germline, CDR1 is MNHNY and CDR2 is SVGAGI (reference sequence). The DNA of the CDR3 is TGTGCCAGCAGTTACCACTCCTACGAGCAGTACTTC. It codes for CASSYHSYEQYF.

V gene TRBV29-1 combines with J gene TRBJ2-7; D not certain. V lost 1 base and J 2 bases, leaving 6 bases between the germline ends. Germline V gene sequence: CDR1 SQVTM, CDR2 ANQGSEA. The CDR3 runs 12 residues. This CDR3 is CSVEVRPYEQYF. CDR3 bases: TGCAGCGTTGAAGTCAGACCCTACGAGCAGTACTTC.

The chain is built from TRBV6-5 and TRBJ2-2; either TRBD1 or TRBD2 may fit D (5 bases each). This CDR3 has 15 amino acids. CDR1 and CDR2 from the germline V gene are MNHEY and SVGAGI. Trimming removed 10 bases at V and 2 bases at J, with 17 bases between. The CDR3 reads CATHRGRLNTGELFF. In nucleotides, the CDR3 is TGTGCCACCCACCGGGGACGATTAAACACCGGGGAGCTGTTTTTT.

Worth noting for this clone: Different DNA sequences within this sample yield the same CDR3. The rearrangement joins TRBV5-1 to TRBJ2-3, with 7 bases aligning to TRBD1. Germline-derived CDR1 and CDR2 are SGHRS and YFSETQ. With 4 bases clipped from V and 4 bases from J, the junction kept 6 bases outside the gene matches. The CDR3 covers 14 residues. The CDR3 coding sequence is TGCGCCAGCAGCCCTAGACAGGGCGCAGATACGCAGTATTTT. Translation: CASSPRQGADTQYF.